Listed below are T cell receptor beta chains from one sample, sequenced in a study of T-cell memory formation after mild COVID-19. TCRdb independently ran MiXCR on the 5' RACE reads; one entry per CDR3 protein. The data show around 300,000 distinct CDR3 sequences, approximately 20% seen once. Material: PBMCs or a T cell subset sorted from them (not recorded which). These receptors were obtained from a man aged 18 to 29 who had mild COVID-19 (a few samples of this study predate the infection). Cell type and time point are not known. CDR3s include the opening cysteine and the closing phenylalanine or tryptophan. Each record gives: clone size, J gene, D gene, V gene, CDR3 protein, CDR3 DNA. D genes are given only for firm matches. Where a row states a size, it is once, few, many or the class of an expanded clone; other rows omit it.

. TRBJ2-5 . TRBV6-1 CATQQTQYF TGTGCCACCCAGCAGACCCAGTACTTC
. TRBJ1-2 . TRBV25-1 CASSGLDQGTYTF TGTGCCAGCAGTGGTCTCGACCAAGGAACTTACACCTTC
few TRBJ2-5 . TRBV7-7 CASSRRWSDEETQYF TGTGCCAGCAGCAGGAGATGGAGCGACGAAGAGACCCAGTACTTC
. TRBJ2-3 . TRBV28 CASKLPGAGDTQYF TGTGCCAGCAAATTACCCGGGGCGGGGGATACGCAGTATTTT
few TRBJ1-1 TRBD1 TRBV28 CASSFQGVTAFF TGTGCCAGCAGTTTCCAGGGGGTGACGGCTTTCTTT
. TRBJ1-1 . TRBV12-3/TRBV12-4 CASSPRQNTEAFF TGTGCCAGCAGTCCCCGGCAGAACACTGAAGCTTTCTTT
. TRBJ2-2 . TRBV29-1 CSGRVANTGELFF TGCAGCGGGAGGGTAGCGAACACCGGGGAGCTGTTTTTT
many TRBJ1-6 . TRBV5-1 CASRDSGTGYSPLHF TGCGCCAGCAGGGACTCCGGGACTGGGTATTCACCCCTCCACTTT
few TRBJ2-3 . TRBV4-3 CASSQDFGDTQYF TGCGCCAGCAGCCAAGATTTCGGGGATACGCAGTATTTT
few TRBJ2-2 . TRBV11-1 CASSPPRSRTGELFF TGTGCCAGCAGCCCCCCGAGGTCCCGCACCGGGGAGCTGTTTTTT
few TRBJ2-1 TRBD2 TRBV5-1 CASSQGLAGALPFF TGCGCCAGCAGCCAGGGACTAGCGGGGGCTCTCCCGTTCTTC
few TRBJ2-1 TRBD1 TRBV3-1 CASSEPGQGTNEQFF TGTGCCAGCAGCGAACCGGGACAGGGGACAAATGAGCAGTTCTTC
few TRBJ1-1 . TRBV11-3 CASNLGVNTEAFF TGTGCCAGCAACCTGGGAGTGAACACTGAAGCTTTCTTT
few TRBJ1-1 . TRBV11-2 CASSLDLDTEAFF TGTGCCAGCAGCTTAGATTTGGACACTGAAGCTTTCTTT
few TRBJ2-5 . TRBV12-3/TRBV12-4 CASSPRVGGETQYF TGTGCCAGCAGTCCGAGGGTGGGAGGCGAGACCCAGTACTTC
. TRBJ2-3 TRBD2 TRBV7-3 CASSGGVDTQYF TGTGCCAGCAGCGGGGGGGTGGATACGCAGTATTTT
few TRBJ2-1 . TRBV4-1 CASSLRDNYNEQFF TGCGCCAGCAGCCTCCGGGACAACTACAATGAGCAGTTCTTC
few TRBJ1-5 . TRBV7-2 CASSSWETGINQPQHF TGTGCCAGCAGCTCGTGGGAAACAGGGATTAATCAGCCCCAGCATTTT
. TRBJ2-6 . TRBV27 CASSPRMSGANVLTF TGTGCCAGCAGTCCTAGGATGTCTGGGGCCAACGTCCTGACTTTC
few TRBJ1-3 . TRBV4-1 CASSQGRAFSGNTIYF TGCGCCAGCAGCCAAGGCAGGGCCTTCTCTGGAAACACCATATATTTT
. TRBJ1-1 . TRBV19 CASAVGFNTEAFF TGTGCCAGCGCCGTGGGGTTTAACACTGAAGCTTTCTTT
. TRBJ1-5 . TRBV5-5 CASSSRGEDQPQHF TGTGCCAGCAGCTCACGGGGTGAGGATCAGCCCCAGCATTTT
few TRBJ2-7 TRBD2 TRBV27 CASSFLAGAYEQYF TGTGCCAGCAGTTTCCTAGCGGGGGCTTACGAGCAGTACTTC
. TRBJ1-2 . TRBV6-2/TRBV6-3 CASSTPGINYGYTF TGTGCCAGCAGTACTCCGGGCATTAACTATGGCTACACCTTC
. TRBJ2-3 . TRBV24-1 CATSDSMGGGSDTQYF TGTGCCACCAGTGATTCTATGGGGGGCGGGTCAGATACGCAGTATTTT
few TRBJ2-1 TRBD2 TRBV25-1 CASVLAGGHEQFF TGTGCCAGCGTGCTAGCGGGGGGTCATGAGCAGTTCTTC
few TRBJ1-1 TRBD1 TRBV7-6 CASSLTGGDAFF TGTGCCAGCAGCCTAACAGGGGGCGATGCTTTCTTT
. TRBJ1-2 . TRBV20-1 CSASLSAYGYTF TGCAGTGCTTCGTTGAGTGCATATGGCTACACCTTC
. TRBJ2-5 . TRBV7-6 CASSSYREQETQYF TGTGCCAGCAGCTCATACAGGGAACAAGAGACCCAGTACTTC
. TRBJ2-3 . TRBV2 CASIQPGGPRDTQYF TGTGCCAGCATTCAGCCAGGGGGGCCTCGGGATACGCAGTATTTT
many TRBJ2-1 TRBD1 TRBV7-2 CASSSPTGGLSYNEQFF TGTGCCAGCAGCTCCCCAACAGGGGGCTTGTCCTACAATGAGCAGTTCTTC
. TRBJ2-3 . TRBV12-3/TRBV12-4 CASSFRDSDTDTQYF TGTGCCAGCAGTTTCAGGGATAGCGACACAGATACGCAGTATTTT
. TRBJ2-2 TRBD2 TRBV4-3 CASSQDFTSGGNTGELFF TGCGCCAGCAGCCAAGATTTCACTAGCGGGGGGAACACCGGGGAGCTGTTTTTT
. TRBJ2-7 . TRBV6-5 CASSYSSALYEQYF TGTGCCAGCAGTTACTCCTCGGCCCTCTACGAGCAGTACTTC
few TRBJ1-2 . TRBV12-3/TRBV12-4 CASSPGRDGYTF TGTGCCAGCAGCCCCGGCAGGGATGGCTACACCTTC
many TRBJ2-2 . TRBV18 CASSPSGYTGELFF TGTGCCAGCTCACCATCAGGGTACACCGGGGAGCTGTTTTTT
. TRBJ1-2 . TRBV12-3/TRBV12-4 CASSWTRSFYTF TGTGCCAGCAGCTGGACCCGATCCTTCTACACCTTC
. TRBJ2-5 TRBD1 TRBV5-8 CASSVGQGQETQYF TGTGCCAGCAGCGTCGGACAGGGCCAAGAGACCCAGTACTTC
. TRBJ1-4 . TRBV4-2 CASSQAPRILRDEKLFF TGTGCCAGCAGCCAAGCTCCCCGGATCCTCCGGGATGAAAAACTGTTTTTT